The sequence of this T cell receptor (beta chain) was determined in a study of cytomegalovirus exposure and HLA in healthy donors. Overall study context: Later, an analysis reported that the 100 to 150 validation repertoires had used the same platform as the approximately 660 first-cohort repertoires. Study results and caveats: CMV antigen specificity of a few CMV-associated chains was confirmed in vitro. Cytomegalovirus-associated status was assigned to 164 TCR beta chains. Reports indicated that the classifier achieved high specificity and sensitivity in diagnosing cytomegalovirus status.

Sequencing used immunoSEQ multiplex PCR; TCRdb keeps in-frame clones, though not all of them. Among 150,000 to 200,000 clones listed, about 82% were seen once. With regard to this clone: Its antigen is undetermined.

Trimming took 6 bases from V and 3 from J; bases not matched to a gene: 10. Germline values: CDR1 LNHDA, CDR2 SQIVND (reference sequence). CDR3 length: 15 amino acids. The sample taken for sequencing was PBMCs. This TCR came from a woman younger than 30 in good health and CMV-seronegative. The chain couples TRBV19 to TRBJ2-7; 8 bases align to TRBD2. The CDR3 is CASRAQSGSHYEQYF. The CDR3 DNA reads as TGTGCCAGTAGGGCCCAAAGCGGGAGCCACTACGAGCAGTACTTC.